The 12 T cell receptor beta chains below all came from one sample that was sequenced in a study of CXCR3-negative and CXCR3-positive naive CD8 T cells. Preparation of TRB cDNA libraries relied on 5' RACE carrying UMI labels. TCRdb derives one entry per CDR3 protein from the 5' RACE reads, leaving out DNA. In all, the sample yields over 70,000 distinct CDR3 sequences. Sequenced: naive CXCR3- CD8+ T cells from blood. This sample's subset: CD45RO-CCR7+CD27+CD95- naive CD8+ T cells lacking CXCR3 (TNR3-). All receptors derive from a human donor in good health. Some clones in this sample may be carry-over from other donors' samples.

V gene TRBV29-1 combines with J gene TRBJ2-1; TCRdb calls TRBD1, which cannot be checked without DNA. CDR1 is SQVTM, CDR2 ANQGSEA, per germline. CDR3 size: 13 residues. The CDR3 protein is CSVVDRDYNEQFF.

This rearrangement joins TRBV29-1 to TRBJ2-1. This CDR3 has 11 amino acids. CDR1 is SQVTM, CDR2 ANQGSEA, per germline. This CDR3 is CSGRLDNEQFF.

The chain links TRBV6-2 or TRBV6-3 to TRBJ2-7; TCRdb indicates TRBD2, and absent DNA this call remains unverified. CDR3 length: 15 amino acids. Germline CDR1 MNHEY, CDR2 SVGEGT. The CDR3 reads CASSPTSDSSYEQYF.

The V and J genes are TRBV6-6 and TRBJ2-7. The length of the CDR3 is 16 residues. CDR1 is MNHNY and CDR2 is SVGAGI in the germline V gene (reference sequence). The CDR3 spells CASSYSRTETSYEQYF.

V and J are TRBV10-1 and TRBJ1-1; the TCRdb call, TRBD1, lacks DNA for checking. Germline V gene lookup returns CDR1 WNHNN and CDR2 SYGVQD (reference sequence). The CDR3 runs 14 residues. The CDR3 loop reads CASSEEGLNTEAFF.

J is TRBJ1-5 and V is TRBV12-3 or TRBV12-4; TCRdb's D call of TRBD1 is untestable without DNA. The length of the CDR3 is 15 residues. The CDR3 here is CASSFEVGAGQPQHF.

This rearrangement joins TRBV12-3 or TRBV12-4 to TRBJ2-7; the TRBD2 assignment by TCRdb is unverifiable without DNA. This CDR3 comprises 14 residues. Here the CDR3 reads CASRRDSLFDEQYF.

The chain links TRBV5-6 to TRBJ2-2; the TCRdb D gene call, TRBD2, has no DNA to confirm it. CDR1 SGHDT and CDR2 YYEEEE come from the germline V gene. This CDR3 has 16 residues. CDR3 amino acids: CASSLIGGAGTGELFF.

V is TRBV7-3 and J is TRBJ1-1; TCRdb's D call of TRBD1 is untestable without DNA. This CDR3 is built from 14 residues. Germline lookup yields CDR1 SGHTA and CDR2 FQGTGA. The CDR3 reads CASSPTGGETEAFF.

J is TRBJ2-1 and V is TRBV29-1. Germline assignment: CDR1 SQVTM and CDR2 ANQGSEA. The length of the CDR3 is 11 residues. The CDR3 spells CSVERLNEQFF.

The J gene is TRBJ1-3, the V gene TRBV29-1. CDR3 size: 15 residues. The germline V gene encodes CDR1 SQVTM and CDR2 ANQGSEA. The CDR3 loop is CSVALDDYSGNTIYF.

The chain combines TRBV29-1 with TRBJ2-7; TCRdb names TRBD2, which stays unverified in the absence of DNA. CDR3 size: 13 residues. The germline V gene encodes CDR1 SQVTM and CDR2 ANQGSEA. CDR3 amino acids: CRALSLGVYEQYF.